This entry lists 23 T cell receptor beta chains sequenced from one sample in a study of T-cell reconstitution after alpha-beta-depleted transplantation in children. Unique molecular identifiers were used to barcode this TCRbeta library. TCRdb analysed the PCR reads with MiXCR anew, one entry per CDR3 protein. The sample shows about 77,000 distinct CDR3 sequences, 15% to 20% of them seen only once. The material sequenced was PBMCs, mostly from graft donor cells, taken 360 days after TCRalphabeta/CD19-depleted stem cell transplant. Every receptor here comes from a male patient between 2 and 10 years old who had a stem cell transplant for acute lymphoblastic leukemia, so the T cells may come from the graft donor.

This clonotype was seen more than once but under ten times. This chain uses TRBV7-4 with TRBJ2-4; 10 bases align to TRBD2. The CDR3 is 14 amino acids. Trimming cost V 6 bases and J 6 bases; bases outside gene matches: 5. The V gene's germline CDR1 is SGHVT and CDR2 SQSDAQ. The CDR3: CASRSLAGVNIQYF. The CDR3 bases are TGTGCCAGCAGATCGCTAGCGGGAGTAAACATTCAGTACTTC.

V usage is TRBV2 and J usage is TRBJ2-1; maybe TRBD1 (6 bases). The CDR3 has 16 residues. Per germline, CDR1 SNHLY and CDR2 FYNNEI. Trimming took 4 bases from V and 0 from J, leaving 13 bases between them. CDR3 DNA: TGTGCCAGCAGTGTTTTGGGGGCCAGCTCCTACAATGAGCAGTTCTTC. Its protein is CASSVLGASSYNEQFF.

V is TRBV6-5 and J is TRBJ2-7; D remains unclear. CDR1 MNHEY and CDR2 SVGAGI come from the germline V gene. The CDR3 runs to 14 residues. Trimming removed 0 bases at V and 6 bases at J, with 12 bases between. The chain's CDR3 is CASSYSKKGLEQYF. CDR3 bases: TGTGCCAGCAGTTACTCAAAGAAGGGCCTCGAGCAGTACTTC.

The chain has TRBV6-2 or TRBV6-3 and TRBJ2-2, with D perhaps TRBD1 or TRBD2 (6 bases each). Germline loops: CDR1 MNHEY, CDR2 SVGEGT. This CDR3 has 16 residues. Trimming took off 0 bases at V and 2 bases at J, with 10 bases between the two ends. The CDR3 DNA reads as TGTGCCAGCAGTTACTCAGGAGGGGGAAACACCGGGGAGCTGTTTTTT. It codes for CASSYSGGGNTGELFF.

This clonotype was recorded a few times. An end of the junction does not agree with germline; a read error may underlie this. The rearrangement links TRBV7-7 to TRBJ2-5, with 7 bases lining up with TRBD1. CDR3 length: 13 residues. Germline V CDR1 and CDR2: SSHAT, FNYEAQ (reference sequence). CDR3: CASSTTGYETQYF. The CDR3, as DNA: TGTGCTAGCAGCACGACAGGGTACGAGACCCAGTACTTC.

The sample holds a few counts of this clonotype. V is TRBV2 and J is TRBJ1-5, with D unclear. Trimming removed 6 bases at V and 1 base at J, with 19 bases between. Germline loops: CDR1 SNHLY, CDR2 FYNNEI. CDR3 length: 17 residues. The CDR3 spells CASRGQGRARSNQPQHF. The CDR3 DNA follows: TGTGCCAGCAGAGGCCAAGGGCGGGCGCGGAGCAATCAGCCCCAGCATTTT.

This clonotype was counted between two and nine times. This chain joins TRBV2 and TRBJ2-1; D perhaps matches TRBD2 (5 bases). Trimming took off 3 bases at V and 12 bases at J, with 15 bases between the two ends. CDR1 is SNHLY and CDR2 is FYNNEI in the germline V gene. The CDR3 length is 13 residues. The CDR3 DNA follows: TGTGCCAGCAGTGATTCTGGGCGGGTTGGGCAGTTCTTC. It yields the protein CASSDSGRVGQFF.

This clonotype was detected many times. The chain is built from TRBV11-2 and TRBJ2-2; D remains ambiguous. The length of the CDR3 is 14 residues. V lost 0 bases to trimming and J lost 7 bases, with 9 bases between them. Germline V gives CDR1 SGHAT, CDR2 FQNNGV. This chain's CDR3 is CASSLETRNGELFF. CDR3 bases: TGTGCCAGCAGCTTAGAAACGAGGAACGGGGAGCTGTTTTTT.

At least ten counts were recorded for this clonotype. The chain joins TRBV4-1 to TRBJ2-2; unclear D gene. The V gene lost 1 base and the J gene lost 0 bases, with 12 bases spanning the gap. The CDR3 extends over 17 amino acids. Per the germline V gene, CDR1 is MGHRA and CDR2 is YSYEKL. DNA of the CDR3: TGCGCCAGCAGCCAAGCTTACGGCTGGGCGAACACCGGGGAGCTGTTTTTT. It yields the protein CASSQAYGWANTGELFF.

The rearrangement uses TRBV7-2 and TRBJ2-3, with 9 positions matching TRBD1. V dropped 6 bases and J dropped 1; count of bases not matched to a gene: 26. This CDR3 comprises 22 residues. Germline V gene data show CDR1 as SGHTA and CDR2 as FQGNSA. The CDR3 nucleotides are TGTGCCAGCAGTCCTATAGGGACAGGGAGTTCATCACTACCAACCCGCACAGATACGCAGTATTTT. This translates into CASSPIGTGSSSLPTRTDTQYF.

The gene calls are TRBV7-2 and TRBJ2-7, with TRBD2 identical over 10 bases. CDR3 length equals 17 residues. The V and J ends lost 2 bases and 3 bases, in that order; junction bases with no gene match: 10. In germline, CDR1 is SGHTA, CDR2 FQGNSA. CDR3 region: CASSLRAPSGRYYEQYF. The CDR3 DNA is TGTGCCAGCAGCTTACGGGCCCCTAGCGGGAGATACTACGAGCAGTACTTC. Based on the CDR3 plus reference TRBV7-2 and TRBJ2-7, the full variable domain is GAGVSQSPSNKVTEKGKDVELRCDPISGHTALYWYRQSLGQGLEFLIYFQGNSAPDKSGLPSDRFSAERTGGSVSTLTIQRTQQEDSAVYLCASSLRAPSGRYYEQYFGPGTRLTVT.

This clonotype was found once. V gene TRBV7-2 combines with J gene TRBJ2-7, with D perhaps TRBD1 (6 bases). Trimming removed 4 bases from V and 5 bases from J, with 15 bases in between. The germline V gene has CDR1 SGHTA and CDR2 FQGNSA. The length of the CDR3 is 14 residues. CDR3 nucleotides: TGTGCCAGCAGCTATCTAGGGGGTACCCACGAGCAGTACTTC. It codes for CASSYLGGTHEQYF.

About this clonotype: A read error may account for a junction end that differs from germline. The chain is built from TRBV10-3 and TRBJ2-6, with TRBD2 as a possible D gene (6 bases). The CDR3 is 16 amino acids. CDR1 is ENHRY and CDR2 is SYGVKD in the germline V gene. CDR3 DNA: TGCGCCATCGGGAGAATACCCAGCTCTGGGGCCAACGTCCTGACTTTC. As protein: CAIGRIPSSGANVLTF.

This clonotype has more than one count but fewer than ten. V gene TRBV6-2 or TRBV6-3 combines with J gene TRBJ1-4; D is undetermined. V lost 6 bases to trimming and J lost 5 bases, with 10 bases between them. Germline-derived CDR1 and CDR2 are MNHEY and SVGEGT. The CDR3 spans 13 residues. CDR3 coding DNA: TGTGCCAGCAGCACGGGCCCCAATGAAAAACTGTTTTTT. This codes for CASSTGPNEKLFF.

This rearrangement joins TRBV20-1 to TRBJ2-5; D might be TRBD1 or TRBD2, each matching 5 bases. Germline values: CDR1 DFQATT, CDR2 SNEGSKA (reference sequence). There are 15 residues in the CDR3. Trimming stripped 3 bases from V and 1 base from J, with 15 bases between. CDR3 DNA sequence: TGCAGTGCTAGTCTAGAGGGGAATACCCAAGAGACCCAGTACTTC. Residues: CSASLEGNTQETQYF.

In its sample, this clonotype was seen a few times. The chain is built from TRBV27 and TRBJ1-1; D remains ambiguous. V lost 2 bases to trimming and J lost 7 bases, with 17 bases between them. CDR3 length equals 15 residues. Germline loops: CDR1 MNHEY, CDR2 SMNVEV (reference sequence). CDR3 residues: CASSLRQASIFEAFF. CDR3 DNA sequence: TGTGCCAGCAGTTTACGGCAGGCCTCAATCTTTGAAGCTTTCTTT.

This clonotype has just a few counts. V is TRBV7-2 and J is TRBJ2-3; unclear D gene. Trimming stripped 1 base from V and 1 base from J, with 3 bases between. Germline V gene sequence: CDR1 SGHTA, CDR2 FQGNSA. The CDR3 is made up of 13 amino acids. Here the CDR3 DNA reads TGTGCCAGCAGCTTAGTACGCACAGATACGCAGTATTTT. Its translation is CASSLVRTDTQYF.

This clonotype was detected only a few times. V gene TRBV3-1 combines with J gene TRBJ2-3, with TRBD2 as a possible D gene (6 bases). This CDR3 comprises 17 residues. Germline CDR1 and CDR2: LGHDT and YNNKEL (reference sequence). V lost 0 bases, J lost 4 bases, and 17 bases lay in between. This CDR3 reads CASSQDFGGKTADTQYF. The CDR3 nucleotides read TGTGCCAGCAGCCAAGATTTCGGGGGAAAGACGGCAGATACGCAGTATTTT.

This clonotype has just a few counts. The V call is TRBV15, the J call TRBJ2-7, with TRBD1 as a possible D gene (6 bases). Germline loops: CDR1 LNHNV, CDR2 YYDKDF (reference sequence). The CDR3 loop spans 16 amino acids. V lost 1 base to trimming and J lost 0 bases, with 13 bases between them. CDR3 loop: CATSRGGTPFSYEQYF. DNA of the CDR3: TGTGCCACCAGCAGAGGGGGGACACCTTTCTCCTACGAGCAGTACTTC.

This clonotype has more than one count but fewer than ten. The rearrangement uses TRBV5-8 and TRBJ1-4; D is unresolved. Germline V gives CDR1 SGHTS, CDR2 YDEGEE. The CDR3 is 14 amino acids. The germline V and J ends were trimmed by 2 bases and 3 bases, with 8 bases remaining between them. CDR3 residues: CASSFRFSNEKLFF. As DNA, the CDR3 is TGTGCCAGCAGCTTCAGGTTTTCTAATGAAAAACTGTTTTTT.

V usage is TRBV24-1 and J usage is TRBJ2-7, with D hard to call. V dropped 0 bases and J dropped 3 bases, with 14 bases sitting between them. Germline loops: CDR1 KGHDR, CDR2 SFDVKD. The CDR3 is 16 amino acids. The CDR3 reads CATSDLGRLRDYEQYF. CDR3 coding DNA: TGTGCCACCAGTGATTTGGGCCGGCTACGCGACTACGAGCAGTACTTC.

This clonotype appeared many times. CDR3 in DNA: TGTGCCAGCAGTTTGCTTGGGACTAGCAAATACGAGCAGTACTTC. It specifies CASSLLGTSKYEQYF. The V call is TRBV28, the J call TRBJ2-7; 9 bases align to TRBD2. The CDR3 is made up of 15 amino acids. Germline V gene lookup returns CDR1 MDHEN and CDR2 SYDVKM. The V segment lost 3 bases and the J segment 4 bases; nucleotides outside the gene matches: 7.

This CDR3 reads CATSDYRASGANVLTF. In DNA, the CDR3 is TGTGCCACCAGTGATTACAGGGCTTCTGGGGCCAACGTCCTGACTTTC. The rearrangement uses TRBV24-1 and TRBJ2-6; tentatively, D is TRBD1 (6 bases). CDR1 and CDR2 from the germline V gene are KGHDR and SFDVKD. The CDR3 consists of 16 residues. Trimming removed 2 bases at V and 1 base at J, with 8 bases between.